Following are 7 T cell receptor beta chains from one sample sequenced in a study of blood T cell repertoires in COVID-19. Assay: immunoSEQ multiplex PCR; the TCRdb copy retains only in-frame clones and omits some. The sample records roughly 77,000 clones, around three quarters being singletons. Sample: peripheral blood. The receptors come from a woman in her 70s with acute or convalescent COVID-19.

This clone was recorded a few times. The chain has TRBV2 and TRBJ2-3; 13 bases fit TRBD2. V lost 5 bases, J lost 0 bases, and 5 bases stayed unmatched. Germline-derived CDR1 and CDR2 are SNHLY and FYNNEI. The CDR3 has 17 residues. CDR3 sequence: CASSRLAGGFSTDTQYF. The DNA of the CDR3 is TGTGCCAGCAGTCGACTAGCGGGGGGATTTAGCACAGATACGCAGTATTTT.

The chain has TRBV7-9 and TRBJ1-2; the match to TRBD1 covers 7 bases. The CDR3 extends over 17 amino acids. The germline gives CDR1 SEHNR, CDR2 FQNEAQ (reference sequence). The J segment lost 4 bases and the V segment lost 4 bases, leaving 15 bases of the junction unmatched. The CDR3 DNA is TGTGCCAGCAGCTCGCCCCGGGACAGACACCTAGGCTATGGCTACACCTTC. It encodes CASSSPRDRHLGYGYTF.

The chain has TRBV13 and TRBJ2-7, with 8 bases matching TRBD2. V lost 5 bases, J lost 2 bases, and 8 bases stayed unmatched. The CDR3 sequence is 15 residues long. Germline CDR1 is PRHDT and CDR2 is FYEKMQ (reference sequence). Here the CDR3 DNA reads TGTGCCAGCAGCCTTGGGGCGGGGGGCACCTACGAGCAGTACTTC. Encoded protein: CASSLGAGGTYEQYF. The full variable domain, its missing parts supplied by reference TRBV13 and TRBJ2-7, is AAGVIQSPRHLIKEKRETATLKCYPIPRHDTVYWYQQGPGQDPQFLISFYEKMQSDKGSIPDRFSAQQFSDYHSELNMSSLELGDSALYFCASSLGAGGTYEQYFGPGTRLTVT.

The CDR3 loop reads CASSYPGSHTEAFF. The DNA for the CDR3 is TGTGCCAGCAGTTATCCAGGCAGCCATACTGAAGCTTTCTTT. This sequence joins TRBV28 and TRBJ1-1; D not resolved. The germline V gene has CDR1 MDHEN and CDR2 SYDVKM. Trimming cost V 4 bases and J 5 bases, with 14 bases left between them. The length of the CDR3 is 14 residues.

The J gene is TRBJ2-7, the V gene TRBV18, with 8 bases matching TRBD2. The V segment lost 10 bases and the J segment 5 bases; nucleotides outside the gene matches: 7. Germline V lookup: CDR1 KGHSH, CDR2 LQKENI. The CDR3 length is 12 residues. CDR3 residues: CATGGAVNEQYF. The CDR3, as DNA: TGTGCCACCGGGGGGGCCGTGAACGAGCAGTACTTC.

The chain carries TRBV7-9 and TRBJ1-2, with D unresolved. With 1 base removed from V and 2 bases from J, the gap between germline ends came to 8 bases. This CDR3 has 14 residues. Germline lookup yields CDR1 SEHNR and CDR2 FQNEAQ (reference sequence). DNA of the CDR3: TGTGCCAGCAGCTTAGATGCGCCAAACTATGGCTACACCTTC. Translated: CASSLDAPNYGYTF.

This clone was observed a handful of times. The chain combines TRBV9 with TRBJ1-2; D is ambiguous. The CDR3 contains 17 residues. Trimming left V 2 bases short and J 0 bases short, with 17 bases between. Germline assignment: CDR1 SGDLS and CDR2 YYNGEE. The CDR3 DNA sequence: TGTGCCAGCAGCGTCGATCCCGAGGAAAGTTCTAACTATGGCTACACCTTC. Translating it yields CASSVDPEESSNYGYTF.